The 6 T cell receptor beta chains reported below all come from one sample, sequenced in a study of cytotoxic CD8 clonotypes in ibrutinib-treated CLL. Assay: immunoSEQ multiplex PCR; the TCRdb copy retains only in-frame clones and omits some. The sample comprises about 97,000 clones, roughly 80% of which are singletons, and under 35% rests with the top ten. The sample was PBMCs, taken after 12 months of ibrutinib treatment. These receptors all stem from a human donor with chronic lymphocytic leukemia.

This chain links TRBV18 with TRBJ1-4; tentative D call: TRBD1 (5 bases). V was pared by 4 bases and J by 4 bases, with 16 bases between. Per germline, CDR1 KGHSH and CDR2 LQKENI. The CDR3 is 16 amino acids. The CDR3 is CASSRQPSSRNEKLFF. The CDR3 DNA is TGTGCCAGCTCACGACAGCCTTCAAGCCGTAATGAAAAACTGTTTTTT.

The chain recombines TRBV5-5 with TRBJ2-3; unclear D gene. Germline V CDR1 and CDR2: SGHKS, YYEKEE (reference sequence). The CDR3 has 14 amino acids. Between the trimmed V and J ends, which lost 5 bases and 2 bases, there was a span of 12 bases. CDR3 protein: CASRGSGYTDTQYF. As DNA, the CDR3 is TGTGCCAGCAGAGGGTCTGGTTACACAGATACGCAGTATTTT.

This rearrangement joins TRBV6-1 to TRBJ2-7, with no clear D. The germline V gene has CDR1 MNHNS and CDR2 SASEGT. The V end lost 4 bases, the J end lost 2 bases, and 6 bases lay between the germline ends. This CDR3 region has 12 residues. This chain's CDR3 is CASSGSTYEQYF. The CDR3 region has the DNA TGTGCCAGCAGTGGGTCTACCTACGAGCAGTACTTC.

The chain couples TRBV30 to TRBJ2-7, with D unclear. The V end lost 0 bases, the J end lost 5 bases, and 5 bases lay between the germline ends. This CDR3 region has 11 residues. Looked up from germline, CDR1 is GTSNPN and CDR2 is SVGIG (reference sequence). This CDR3 is CAWSVRHEQYF. In nucleotides, the CDR3 is TGTGCCTGGAGTGTACGCCACGAGCAGTACTTC.

This rearrangement joins TRBV25-1 to TRBJ2-3, with D perhaps TRBD2 (5 bases). This CDR3 contains 15 residues. From germline, CDR1 is MGHDK and CDR2 SYGVNS. The V end lost 2 bases, the J end lost 9 bases, and 18 bases lay between the germline ends. In nucleotides, the CDR3 is TGTGCCAGCAGTGAAGGGCTAGCTCTTTTTTCAACGCAGTATTTT. It is translated as CASSEGLALFSTQYF.

This rearrangement joins TRBV28 to TRBJ2-5; D might be TRBD1 or TRBD2, each matching 6 bases. The germline V and J ends were trimmed by 11 bases and 2 bases, with 18 bases remaining between them. The CDR3 loop spans 14 amino acids. Germline CDR1 and CDR2: MDHEN and SYDVKM. DNA for the CDR3: TGTGCCCGGTACCTAGGGGGGATACAAGAGACCCAGTACTTC. The encoded protein is CARYLGGIQETQYF.